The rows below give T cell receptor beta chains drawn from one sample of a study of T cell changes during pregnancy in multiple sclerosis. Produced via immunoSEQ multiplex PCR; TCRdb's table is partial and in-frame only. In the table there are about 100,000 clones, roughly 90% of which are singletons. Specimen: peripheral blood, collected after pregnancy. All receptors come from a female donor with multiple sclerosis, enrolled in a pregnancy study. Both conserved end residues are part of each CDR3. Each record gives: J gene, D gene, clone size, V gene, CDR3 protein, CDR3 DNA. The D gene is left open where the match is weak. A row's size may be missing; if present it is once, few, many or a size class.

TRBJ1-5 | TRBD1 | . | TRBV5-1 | CASSFGTGLNQPQHF | TGCGCCAGCAGCTTCGGGACAGGGCTTAATCAGCCCCAGCATTTT
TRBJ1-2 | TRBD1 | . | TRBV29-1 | CSVRRQGGKNGYTF | TGCAGCGTGAGACGACAGGGTGGGAAGAATGGCTACACCTTC
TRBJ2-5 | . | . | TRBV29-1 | CSVEGTGGGTQYF | TGCAGCGTTGAAGGGACAGGAGGGGGGACCCAGTACTTC
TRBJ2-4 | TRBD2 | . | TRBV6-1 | CASSERGLAGVGAKNIQYF | TGTGCCAGCAGTGAACGGGGACTAGCGGGAGTGGGGGCCAAAAACATTCAGTACTTC
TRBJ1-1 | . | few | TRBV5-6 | CASSLTGMRTEAFF | TGTGCCAGCAGCTTAACAGGGATGAGAACTGAAGCTTTCTTT
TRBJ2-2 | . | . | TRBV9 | CASSPTHSANTGELFF | TGTGCCAGCAGCCCCACGCACTCCGCGAACACCGGGGAGCTGTTTTTT
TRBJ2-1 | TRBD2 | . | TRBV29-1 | CSVEGAGGSGGYNEQFF | TGCAGCGTTGAAGGAGCGGGAGGGTCTGGGGGCTACAATGAGCAGTTCTTC
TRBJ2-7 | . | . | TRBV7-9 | CASSLWSGEAPYEQYF | TGTGCCAGCAGCTTATGGTCGGGGGAGGCCCCCTACGAGCAGTACTTC
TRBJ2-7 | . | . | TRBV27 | CASSPSAYEQYF | TGTGCCAGCAGTCCCTCCGCCTACGAGCAGTACTTC
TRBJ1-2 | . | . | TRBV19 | CASSQGPNYGYTF | TGTGCCAGTTCCCAGGGTCCTAACTATGGCTACACCTTC
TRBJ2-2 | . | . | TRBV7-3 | CASSYDRTTGELFF | TGTGCCAGCAGTTACGACAGAACCACCGGGGAGCTGTTTTTT
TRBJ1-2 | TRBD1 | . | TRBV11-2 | CASSQGTAYGYTF | TGTGCCAGCAGCCAAGGGACAGCCTATGGCTACACCTTC
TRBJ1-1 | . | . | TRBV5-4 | CASSWGGQPGNTEAFF | TGTGCCAGCAGCTGGGGAGGGCAGCCAGGGAACACTGAAGCTTTCTTT
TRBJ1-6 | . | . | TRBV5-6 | CASSPGTILWSPLHF | TGTGCCAGCAGCCCGGGGACAATCCTGTGGTCACCCCTCCACTTT
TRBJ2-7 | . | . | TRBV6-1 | CASTSGPYEQYF | TGTGCCAGCACTTCAGGTCCCTACGAGCAGTACTTC
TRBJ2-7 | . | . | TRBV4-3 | CASSQGRGLSSYEQYF | TGCGCCAGCAGCCAAGGGAGGGGGCTTAGCTCCTACGAGCAGTACTTC